A single sample gave rise to the 9 T cell receptor beta chains below, sequenced in a study of blood T cell repertoires in COVID-19. Repertoires were generated with immunoSEQ multiplex PCR, while TCRdb's copy carries only in-frame clones and drops some. The sample has 130,000 or so clones, 88% seen once. Sequenced input: peripheral blood. The receptors stem from a woman aged 60 to 75 with acute or convalescent COVID-19.

This chain links TRBV4-1 with TRBJ2-5; 8 bases are a match to TRBD2. The CDR3 contains 14 residues. The germline V gene encodes CDR1 MGHRA and CDR2 YSYEKL. V lost 4 bases and J lost 4; bases outside the gene matches: 5. In DNA, the CDR3 is TGCGCCAGCAGCCCGTCGGGGGGGGCAGAGACCCAGTACTTC. It specifies CASSPSGGAETQYF.

The chain uses TRBV3-1 (or the pseudogene TRBV3-2) and TRBJ1-3, with D perhaps TRBD1 (5 bases). Germline loops: CDR1 LGHDT, CDR2 YNNKEL (reference sequence). The CDR3 is 17 amino acids. With 6 bases removed from V and 0 bases from J, the gap between germline ends came to 18 bases. The CDR3 DNA is TGTGCCAGCAGAAACCGGGACTCCGATTACTCTGGAAACACCATATATTTT. It codes for CASRNRDSDYSGNTIYF.

The genes are TRBV5-1 and TRBJ2-7; perhaps TRBD1 as D (6 bases). V gave up 0 bases and J gave up 5 bases, with 15 bases separating them. The CDR3 totals 15 residues. The germline gives CDR1 SGHRS, CDR2 YFSETQ. For the CDR3, the DNA is TGCGCCAGCAGCTTGGTACAGGGTGATCTGAACGAGCAGTACTTC. This translates into CASSLVQGDLNEQYF.

V usage is TRBV28 and J usage is TRBJ2-3; 8 bases map to TRBD2. The CDR3 is 20 residues long. The V segment lost 8 bases and the J segment 1 base; nucleotides outside the gene matches: 23. CDR1 and CDR2 from the germline V gene are MDHEN and SYDVKM. CDR3 DNA: TGTGCCAGCCCCCCCGGCCCGCCTTCCAGCGGGGGATGGGGCACAGATACGCAGTATTTT. It yields the protein CASPPGPPSSGGWGTDTQYF.

The chain has TRBV19 and TRBJ2-5; 9 positions match TRBD1. The V segment lost 2 bases and the J segment 5 bases; nucleotides outside the gene matches: 6. Germline V lookup: CDR1 LNHDA, CDR2 SQIVND (reference sequence). The CDR3 spans 15 residues. The CDR3 sequence is CASSIPGTGYETQYF. DNA of the CDR3: TGTGCCAGTAGTATACCCGGGACAGGGTACGAGACCCAGTACTTC.

The chain combines TRBV9 with TRBJ1-1; TRBD1 might be the D (5 bases). Germline lookup yields CDR1 SGDLS and CDR2 YYNGEE. This CDR3 is 16 amino acids long. The V end lost 4 bases, the J end lost 0 bases, and 16 bases lay between the germline ends. The DNA of the CDR3 is TGTGCCAGCAGCCTTTCCGGGGGAGGGGTGAACACTGAAGCTTTCTTT. It encodes CASSLSGGGVNTEAFF.

The rearrangement joins TRBV5-1 to TRBJ2-1; 11 positions agree with TRBD2. The germline V gene has CDR1 SGHRS and CDR2 YFSETQ. The CDR3 extends over 15 amino acids. V dropped 4 bases and J dropped 7; count of bases not matched to a gene: 7. The chain's CDR3 is CASSRLAGQMNEQFF. The DNA for the CDR3 is TGCGCCAGCAGCAGACTAGCGGGGCAGATGAATGAGCAGTTCTTC.

The rearrangement links TRBV3-1 (or the pseudogene TRBV3-2) to TRBJ2-7; D perhaps matches TRBD1 (6 bases). Germline assignment: CDR1 LGHDT and CDR2 YNNKEL (reference sequence). V was pared by 5 bases and J by 0 bases, with 17 bases between. The CDR3 contains 16 residues. The CDR3 sequence is CASSAQIKTGSYEQYF. CDR3 DNA: TGTGCCAGCAGCGCCCAAATAAAGACAGGCTCCTACGAGCAGTACTTC.

The chain couples TRBV10-3 to TRBJ2-3; 8 nucleotides line up with TRBD2. J was trimmed by 14 bases and V by 2 bases; bases with no gene match: 12. CDR3 length: 14 amino acids. CDR1 and CDR2 (germline): ENHRY, SYGVKD. The CDR3 region has the DNA TGTGCCATCAGTGAGGGGGGCGGGCTAGCGGGTATGTATTTT. Translating it yields CAISEGGGLAGMYF.